The 16 T cell receptor beta chains below were found in one sample sequenced in a study of response to subunit inactivated influenza vaccine. In TCRdb, the RT-PCR reads were re-called with MiXCR into one record per CDR3 protein. The sample lists around 580,000 distinct CDR3 sequences, 10% to 15% seen once, with around 9.6% in the top ten. Specimen: PBMCs from blood, collected on the day of vaccination. Receptor source: a man aged 45-60 years who received an inactivated influenza vaccine.

As to this clonotype: A read error is possible here, since a much larger clone lies one base away. Here the CDR3 DNA reads TGTGCCAGCAGCCAACGCTCCTACGAGCAGTACTTC. Its translation: CASSQRSYEQYF. V gene TRBV12-3 or TRBV12-4 combines with J gene TRBJ2-7; D gene ambiguous. The CDR3 is made up of 12 amino acids. Trimming cost V 6 bases and J 0 bases, with 6 bases left between them.

This clonotype was recorded at least ten times. The V call is TRBV7-2, the J call TRBJ2-2; a weak D match, TRBD1 (5 bases). V was shortened by 1 base and J by 1 base, with 13 bases between the two germline ends. The CDR3 has 17 amino acids. Germline values: CDR1 SGHTA, CDR2 FQGNSA. The CDR3 loop reads CASSLVSRTLNTGELFF. The DNA of the CDR3 is TGTGCCAGCAGCTTAGTTTCGAGGACACTGAACACCGGGGAGCTGTTTTTT.

CDR3 region: CASSQGLYSNEQFF. In DNA, the CDR3 is TGTGCCAGCAGCCAAGGTCTGTACTCCAATGAGCAGTTCTTC. The V and J genes are TRBV3-1 and TRBJ2-1; D gene ambiguous. The germline V gene encodes CDR1 LGHDT and CDR2 YNNKEL (reference sequence). CDR3 length: 14 residues. Trimming took off 1 base at V and 6 bases at J, with 10 bases between the two ends.

This chain joins TRBV14 and TRBJ1-1; D is uncertain. Trimming shortened V by 0 bases and J by 6 bases, and 17 bases separated the two germline ends. Germline loops: CDR1 SGHDN, CDR2 FVKESK. The CDR3 is 16 amino acids. The CDR3 nucleotides are TGTGCCAGCAGCCAAGACGCGGGGTTTTTGAAGGCTGAAGCTTTCTTT. Protein: CASSQDAGFLKAEAFF.

This clonotype was seen at least ten times. The CDR3 DNA sequence: TGTGCCAGCAGCTTAGGGGACGGGACTTTGTCTGGAAACACCATATATTTT. Translated: CASSLGDGTLSGNTIYF. The V and J genes are TRBV7-2 and TRBJ1-3; perhaps TRBD1 as D (5 bases). V dropped 1 base and J dropped 1 base, with 14 bases sitting between them. Germline V lookup: CDR1 SGHTA, CDR2 FQGNSA. The CDR3 has 17 residues.

The chain combines TRBV12-3 or TRBV12-4 with TRBJ2-5; 9 nucleotides agree with TRBD1. The CDR3 extends over 13 amino acids. Trimming cost V 6 bases and J 8 bases; bases outside gene matches: 7. In nucleotides, the CDR3 is TGTGCCAGCAGCTCCGGGACAGGGATCACCCAGTACTTC. It specifies CASSSGTGITQYF.

This clonotype came up many times. The V and J genes are TRBV5-1 and TRBJ2-2; TRBD1 is a possible D gene (6 bases). Trimming removed 2 bases from V and 5 bases from J, with 7 bases in between. The V gene's germline CDR1 is SGHRS and CDR2 YFSETQ. This CDR3 has 13 residues. The CDR3 protein is CASSLTGTGELFF. The CDR3 nucleotides read TGCGCCAGCAGCTTAACAGGGACCGGGGAGCTGTTTTTT. Using reference TRBV5-1 and TRBJ2-2 for the parts outside the CDR3, the full variable domain is KAGVTQTPRYLIKTRGQQVTLSCSPISGHRSVSWYQQTPGQGLQFLFEYFSETQRNKGNFPGRFSGRQFSNSRSEMNVSTLELGDSALYLCASSLTGTGELFFGEGSRLTVL.

A few counts support this clonotype. The chain combines TRBV18 with TRBJ2-6, with 7 bases identical to TRBD1. V was clipped by 3 bases and J by 4 bases; unmatched bases: 9. This CDR3 is 17 amino acids long. Looked up from germline, CDR1 is KGHSH and CDR2 is LQKENI. The CDR3 reads CASSPVGTVSGANVLTF. The CDR3 DNA sequence: TGTGCCAGCTCACCGGTTGGGACAGTCTCGGGGGCCAACGTCCTGACTTTC.

The rearrangement links TRBV7-2 to TRBJ2-5, with 8 bases lining up with TRBD1. The CDR3 extends over 15 amino acids. The junction had 10 bases not matched to a gene; V was cut back by 5 bases and J by 5 bases. CDR1 and CDR2 from the germline V gene are SGHTA and FQGNSA. As DNA, the CDR3 is TGTGCCAGCAGCCCTCAGGGGGCTGGAACGGAGACCCAGTACTTC. Translation gives CASSPQGAGTETQYF.

This clonotype was seen ten or more times. Germline is not matched at one junction end, which may reflect a read error. The chain joins TRBV12-3 or TRBV12-4 to TRBJ2-1, with 10 bases lining up with TRBD1. The CDR3 runs 14 residues. The CDR3 coding sequence is TGCGCCAGCAGCTTGGGGGACAGGGGCAATGAGCAGTTCTTC. Translating gives CASSLGDRGNEQFF.

This clonotype was seen only a few times. The chain couples TRBV5-5 to TRBJ1-4; no firm D call. There are 13 residues in the CDR3. CDR1 and CDR2 (germline): SGHKS, YYEKEE (reference sequence). Trimming stripped 2 bases from V and 5 bases from J, with 7 bases between. CDR3 nucleotides: TGTGCCAGCAGCTTTATAGCGAATGAAAAACTGTTTTTT. It is translated as CASSFIANEKLFF.

In its sample, this clonotype was seen a few times. This chain uses TRBV7-8 with TRBJ2-7, with 9 bases matching TRBD2. Germline V gene lookup returns CDR1 SGHVS and CDR2 FQNEAQ. This CDR3 contains 18 residues. J lost 1 base, V lost 5 bases, and 15 bases had no gene match. CDR3 residues: CASSKTSSAAGGSYEQYF. The CDR3 region has the DNA TGTGCCAGCAGCAAAACCAGCTCGGCCGCGGGGGGGTCCTACGAGCAGTACTTC.

V usage is TRBV6-2 or TRBV6-3 and J usage is TRBJ2-7, with D unclear. Germline V CDR1 and CDR2: MNHEY, SVGEGT. The CDR3 contains 15 residues. The V and J ends lost 5 bases and 0 bases respectively, with 14 bases between them. CDR3 loop: CASSEWSASSYEQYF. CDR3 coding DNA: TGTGCCAGCAGTGAGTGGTCGGCCAGCTCCTACGAGCAGTACTTC.

V and J are TRBV18 and TRBJ2-3; 10 bases line up with TRBD2. Germline CDR1 and CDR2: KGHSH and LQKENI. This CDR3 contains 16 residues. The V gene end was trimmed by 6 bases and the J gene end by 1 base; junction bases not matched to a gene: 7. CDR3 coding DNA: TGTGCCAGCTCCCTGCTAGCGGGAGAAGGCACAGATACGCAGTATTTT. It encodes CASSLLAGEGTDTQYF.

This chain uses TRBV7-2 with TRBJ2-7; 7 nucleotides line up with TRBD2. V dropped 5 bases and J dropped 0; count of bases not matched to a gene: 10. The CDR3 sequence is 16 residues long. From germline, CDR1 is SGHTA and CDR2 FQGNSA. CDR3 residues: CASSPIPRGFSYEQYF. DNA of the CDR3: TGTGCCAGCAGCCCGATCCCGCGGGGGTTCTCCTACGAGCAGTACTTC.

This clonotype was observed many times. V is TRBV3-1 and J is TRBJ2-1; TRBD1 matches 9 bases. The germline V gene has CDR1 LGHDT and CDR2 YNNKEL (reference sequence). The CDR3 is made up of 15 amino acids. The V gene end was trimmed by 1 base and the J gene end by 9 bases; junction bases not matched to a gene: 7. The CDR3 here is CASSQVGQGISEQFF. The CDR3 coding sequence is TGTGCCAGCAGCCAAGTGGGACAGGGAATTAGTGAGCAGTTCTTC.